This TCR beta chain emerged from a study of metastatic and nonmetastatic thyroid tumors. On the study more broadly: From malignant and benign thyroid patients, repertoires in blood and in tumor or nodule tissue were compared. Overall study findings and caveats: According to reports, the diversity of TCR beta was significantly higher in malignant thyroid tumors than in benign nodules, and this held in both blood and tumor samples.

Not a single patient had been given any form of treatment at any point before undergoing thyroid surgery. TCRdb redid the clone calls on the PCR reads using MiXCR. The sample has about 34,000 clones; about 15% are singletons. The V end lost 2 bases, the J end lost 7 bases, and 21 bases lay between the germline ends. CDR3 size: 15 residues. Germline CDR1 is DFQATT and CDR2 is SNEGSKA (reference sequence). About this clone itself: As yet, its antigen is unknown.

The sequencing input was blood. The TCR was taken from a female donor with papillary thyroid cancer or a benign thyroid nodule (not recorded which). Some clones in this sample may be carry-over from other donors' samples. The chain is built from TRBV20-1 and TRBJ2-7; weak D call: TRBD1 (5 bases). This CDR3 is CSARNPRQWAWEQYF. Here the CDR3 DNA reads TGCAGTGCTAGAAATCCGCGACAGTGGGCCTGGGAGCAGTACTTC.